This TCR beta chain comes out of a study of cytotoxic CD8 clonotypes in ibrutinib-treated CLL. General observations from the study: Public clonotypes, an uncommon group, contracted or remained stable on treatment.

Clones were sequenced by immunoSEQ multiplex PCR, and TCRdb holds only the in-frame ones, with some missing. This sample yields 76,000 or so clones, of which over 65% are seen a single time; 38% belongs to the top ten. Remarks on this clone: Its antigen is not known.

The CDR3 spans 16 residues. Looked up from germline, CDR1 is SGHTS and CDR2 is YDEGEE. V lost 3 bases, J lost 8 bases, and 12 bases stayed unmatched. The chain uses TRBV5-8 and TRBJ1-4; TRBD1 matches 8 bases. The receptor was derived from a human donor with chronic lymphocytic leukemia. The sequenced sample was PBMCs, obtained after 24 months of ibrutinib treatment. The CDR3 coding sequence is TGTGCCAGCAGCTCACTCTTAGACAGGGGAAACGAAAAACTGTTTTTT. This encodes CASSSLLDRGNEKLFF.